This TCR beta chain appears in the sequencing data of a study of blood T cell repertoires in COVID-19. Across the whole study: Sample material is recorded as cDNA or gDNA derived from T cells, B-cell-depleted T cells, or PBMCs.

Germline V gene data show CDR1 as GTSNPN and CDR2 as SVGIG (reference sequence). This CDR3 has 11 amino acids. V lost 0 bases to trimming and J lost 9 bases, with 6 bases between them. Original processing methods: Estimated nucleated cell counts came from reference gene primer amplification. Clones were read by immunoSEQ multiplex PCR, and TCRdb kept only the in-frame ones, dropping some. Clone size and V and J calls were adopted from that table, with D and trimming inferred from the DNA. The sample has fewer than 55,000 clones, 80% to 85% seen once. This sequence joins TRBV30 and TRBJ2-1; D uncertain. The receptor was isolated from a human donor with acute or convalescent COVID-19. The donor label of this sample is uncertain. Material: peripheral blood. The CDR3 reads CAWSVRGEQFF. The CDR3 DNA sequence: TGTGCCTGGAGTGTACGCGGTGAGCAGTTCTTC.